Listed below are T cell receptor beta chains from one sample, sequenced in a study of shared clonotypes between healthy human individuals. Clones were read by immunoSEQ multiplex PCR, and TCRdb kept only the in-frame ones, dropping some. Found here are about 2 million clones, roughly 95% of them singletons; the top ten hold 1.2%. The sample was naive CD8+ T cells sorted from blood. The source of these receptors is a man in his late teens or twenties in good health. The CDR3 runs from the conserved cysteine through the conserved F or W. Clone size appears in some rows only: once, few, many, or a class for an expanded clone.

abundance: NA; j_gene: TRBJ2-3; v_gene: TRBV5-6; CDR3aa: CASSLDIAGTDTQYF
abundance: NA; j_gene: TRBJ2-7; v_gene: TRBV7-2; CDR3aa: CASSLGLAGARHEQYF
abundance: NA; j_gene: TRBJ1-4; v_gene: TRBV6-5; CDR3aa: CASSYNQGASNEKLFF
abundance: NA; j_gene: TRBJ1-2; v_gene: TRBV4-1; CDR3aa: CASSQGLGGAGSDGYTF
abundance: NA; j_gene: TRBJ1-6; v_gene: TRBV7-2; CDR3aa: CASSPGQGSYNSPLHF
abundance: NA; j_gene: TRBJ2-1; v_gene: TRBV13; CDR3aa: CASSFPTGFSDNEQFF
abundance: NA; j_gene: TRBJ2-7; v_gene: TRBV4-2; CDR3aa: CASSHPTGQGAIYEQYF
abundance: NA; j_gene: TRBJ2-2; v_gene: TRBV30; CDR3aa: CAWSLGQGTGELFF
abundance: NA; j_gene: TRBJ1-1; v_gene: TRBV29-1; CDR3aa: CSVEGPEGSDRGGTEAFF
abundance: NA; j_gene: TRBJ2-7; v_gene: TRBV11-2; CDR3aa: CASSLRAAGDPYEQYF
abundance: NA; j_gene: TRBJ2-3; v_gene: TRBV25-1; CDR3aa: CASSEFPTRGSLDTQYF
abundance: NA; j_gene: TRBJ1-1; v_gene: TRBV13; CDR3aa: CASSLGRGNTEAFF
abundance: NA; j_gene: TRBJ2-1; v_gene: TRBV29-1; CDR3aa: CSVRLAGPHNEQFF
abundance: NA; j_gene: TRBJ2-2; v_gene: TRBV2; CDR3aa: CASAPQEQGDTGELFF
abundance: once; j_gene: TRBJ2-5; v_gene: TRBV7-9; CDR3aa: CASSLGGHQTGRNGETQYF